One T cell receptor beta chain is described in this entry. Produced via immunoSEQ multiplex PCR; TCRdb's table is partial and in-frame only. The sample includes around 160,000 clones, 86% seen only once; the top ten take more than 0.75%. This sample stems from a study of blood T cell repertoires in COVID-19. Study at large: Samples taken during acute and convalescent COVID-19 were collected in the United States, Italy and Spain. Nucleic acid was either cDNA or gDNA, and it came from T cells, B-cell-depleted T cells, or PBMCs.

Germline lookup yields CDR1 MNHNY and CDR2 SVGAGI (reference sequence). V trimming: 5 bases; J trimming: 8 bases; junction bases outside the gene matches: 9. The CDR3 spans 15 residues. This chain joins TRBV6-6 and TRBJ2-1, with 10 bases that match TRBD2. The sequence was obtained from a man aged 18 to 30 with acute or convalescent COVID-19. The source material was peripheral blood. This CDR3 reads CASSTTSGAGHEQFF. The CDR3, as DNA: TGTGCCAGCAGTACAACTAGCGGGGCAGGACATGAGCAGTTCTTC.